The present T cell receptor (beta chain) was sequenced within a study of Graves' ophthalmopathy and Graves' hyperthyroidism. Study as a whole: The blood sample was drawn at first diagnosis and before any treatment.

This clonotype came up many times. The antigen is unknown. Regarding the study as a whole: Detection in blood was also observed for most expanded thyroid clonotypes above 0.001 frequency.

The sequenced template was RNA, covering the TCR beta CDR3 region. The first round was an RT-PCR with HTBI primers, and the second round was a multiplex PCR. TCRdb itself ran the multiplex PCR reads through MiXCR, one entry per CDR3 protein. This sample has 660,000 or so distinct CDR3 sequences; about two fifths occur once, and the top ten carry roughly 3%. This TCR came from an adult man with Graves' ophthalmopathy. The sequenced material came from peripheral blood.

This CDR3 is CASTRDSGAYEQYF. As DNA, the CDR3 is TGTGCCAGCACCCGGGACAGCGGAGCCTACGAGCAGTACTTC. This chain joins TRBV6-5 and TRBJ2-7; 7 bases align to TRBD1. The CDR3 contains 14 residues. Germline CDR1 reads MNHEY; CDR2 reads SVGAGI. The V segment lost 7 bases and the J segment 2 bases; nucleotides outside the gene matches: 8.